This T cell receptor (beta chain) comes out of a study of blood T cell repertoires in COVID-19. Study in general: Material from acute and convalescent COVID-19 was sourced from the United States, Italy and Spain. PBMCs, B-cell-depleted T cells, or T cells were the source of the cDNA or gDNA that made up the material.

In the source study's methods: Amplifying reference gene primers gave estimates of nucleated cell counts. This table comes from immunoSEQ multiplex PCR, and its TCRdb copy is limited to in-frame clones, with some not included. V and J calls and clone size are as listed in that table; D and trimming were resolved from the DNA. The sample carries about 28,000 clones, approximately 86% recorded once. The CDR3 totals 15 residues. Trimming pared 0 bases from V and 4 bases from J, leaving 11 bases between. Germline loops: CDR1 SGDLS, CDR2 YYNGEE. This receptor was obtained from a man in his fifties or sixties with active COVID-19. This chain uses TRBV9 with TRBJ1-3; D not certain. The sequenced material came from peripheral blood. The CDR3 nucleotides are TGTGCCAGCAGCGTAGCAGCGGGTTCAGGAAACACCATATATTTT. Protein sequence: CASSVAAGSGNTIYF. The full variable domain, rest sourced from reference TRBV9 and TRBJ1-3, is DSGVTQTPKHLITATGQRVTLRCSPRSGDLSVYWYQQSLDQGLQFLIQYYNGEERAKGNILERFSAQQFPDLHSELNLSSLELGDSALYFCASSVAAGSGNTIYFGEGSWLTVV.